What follows is one T cell receptor (beta chain) and its context. The V gene lost 3 bases and the J gene lost 4 bases, with 11 bases spanning the gap. The CDR3 length is 14 residues. Germline CDR1 reads MDHEN; CDR2 reads SYDVKM. From the RT-PCR reads, TCRdb called clonotypes with MiXCR, one entry per CDR3 protein. The sample has about 680,000 distinct CDR3 sequences; 14% are singletons. This receptor was taken from a female donor in good health, serving as a healthy control. The J gene is TRBJ2-3, the V gene TRBV28; a weak D match, TRBD1 (6 bases). The sample taken for sequencing was memory CD4+ T cells from blood. CDR3 bases: TGTGCCAGCAGTTTCAGGCAGGGGTCAGATACGCAGTATTTT. Amino acid sequence: CASSFRQGSDTQYF.